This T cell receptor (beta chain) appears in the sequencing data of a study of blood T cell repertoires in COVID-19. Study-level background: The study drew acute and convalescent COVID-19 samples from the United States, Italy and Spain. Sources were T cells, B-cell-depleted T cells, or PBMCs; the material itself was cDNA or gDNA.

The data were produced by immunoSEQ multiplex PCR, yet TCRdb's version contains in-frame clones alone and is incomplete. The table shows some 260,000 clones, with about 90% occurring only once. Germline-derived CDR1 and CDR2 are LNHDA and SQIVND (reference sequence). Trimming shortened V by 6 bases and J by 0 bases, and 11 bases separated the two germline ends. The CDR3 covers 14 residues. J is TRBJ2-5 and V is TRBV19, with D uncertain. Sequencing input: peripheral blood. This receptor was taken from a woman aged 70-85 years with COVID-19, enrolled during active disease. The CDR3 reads CASRPRVDQETQYF. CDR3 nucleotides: TGTGCCAGTAGACCTCGCGTGGACCAAGAGACCCAGTACTTC.